This T cell receptor (beta chain) is from a study of blood T cell repertoires in COVID-19. As for the study in general: COVID-19 samples, acute and convalescent, were from the United States, Italy and Spain.

Trimming pared 3 bases from V and 4 bases from J, leaving 4 bases between. This CDR3 has 12 residues. The germline CDR1 and CDR2 sequences are WNHNN and SYGVQD (reference sequence). The authors' processing: Estimation of nucleated cell counts relied on the amplification of reference gene primers. Some clones are missing from TCRdb's copy, which holds only in-frame ones; the method was immunoSEQ multiplex PCR. V, J and clone size reflect that table, while D and trimming were determined from the DNA. Of roughly 380,000 clones detected, 85% appear once; the ten largest clones hold roughly 3.9%. A few counts support this clone.

The genes are TRBV10-1 and TRBJ1-5; D remains ambiguous. What was sequenced was peripheral blood. The receptor comes from a woman between 18 and 29 years old with acute or convalescent COVID-19. The CDR3 region is CASSDQNQPQHF. CDR3 sequence (DNA): TGCGCCAGCAGTGACCAGAATCAGCCCCAGCATTTT.